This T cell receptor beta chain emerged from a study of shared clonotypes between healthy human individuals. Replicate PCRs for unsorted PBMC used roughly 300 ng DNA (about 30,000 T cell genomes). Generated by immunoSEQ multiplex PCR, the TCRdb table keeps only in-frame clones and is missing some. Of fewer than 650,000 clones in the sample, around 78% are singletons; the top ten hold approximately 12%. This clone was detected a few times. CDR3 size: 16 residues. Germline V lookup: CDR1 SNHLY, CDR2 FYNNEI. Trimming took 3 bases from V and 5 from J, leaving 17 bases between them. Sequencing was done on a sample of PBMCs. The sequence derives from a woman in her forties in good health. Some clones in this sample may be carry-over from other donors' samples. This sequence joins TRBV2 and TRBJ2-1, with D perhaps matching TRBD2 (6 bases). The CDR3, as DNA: TGTGCCAGCAGTGACGTGGGTGGGAGGCACGACAATGAGCAGTTCTTC. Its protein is CASSDVGGRHDNEQFF.